One and the same sample provided the 20 T cell receptor beta chains below, sequenced in a study of early T cells in non-severe SARS-CoV-2 infection. TCRdb called the 5' RACE reads again in MiXCR, with one record for every CDR3 protein. This table holds about 59,000 distinct CDR3 sequences, about 12% found once. The sequencing here drew on whole blood, taken at baseline. These receptors originate from an adult who was a healthcare worker with PCR-confirmed SARS-CoV-2 infection or an uninfected control (not recorded which).

This clonotype was counted only a few times. This chain uses TRBV6-5 with TRBJ2-3; weak D call: TRBD2 (5 bases). Between the trimmed V and J ends, which lost 4 bases and 0 bases, there was a span of 14 bases. Per the germline V gene, CDR1 is MNHEY and CDR2 is SVGAGI. The CDR3 runs to 16 residues. The CDR3 spells CASSSFEERSTDTQYF. CDR3 sequence (DNA): TGTGCCAGCAGTTCTTTCGAGGAGCGGAGCACAGATACGCAGTATTTT.

The J gene is TRBJ1-2, the V gene TRBV20-1; a possible D gene is TRBD1 (6 bases). V shed 3 bases and J shed 4 bases, with 12 bases lying between them. Germline loops: CDR1 DFQATT, CDR2 SNEGSKA (reference sequence). CDR3 length equals 13 residues. CDR3 coding DNA: TGCAGTGCTAGCACGGTGACAGGCTATGGCTACACCTTC. This encodes CSASTVTGYGYTF.

This clonotype has more than one count but fewer than ten. The chain employs TRBV7-6 and TRBJ2-7, with TRBD2 as a possible D gene (6 bases). The CDR3 consists of 15 residues. V dropped 5 bases and J dropped 4 bases, with 18 bases sitting between them. Germline loops: CDR1 SGHVS, CDR2 FNYEAQ. DNA for the CDR3: TGTGCCAGCAGCCCGCAGCCCCGGGGGTCTTACGAGCAGTACTTC. This gives the protein CASSPQPRGSYEQYF. The full variable domain, completed using reference TRBV7-6 and TRBJ2-7, is GAGVSQSPRYKVTKRGQDVALRCDPISGHVSLYWYRQALGQGPEFLTYFNYEAQQDKSGLPNDRFSAERPEGSISTLTIQRTEQRDSAMYRCASSPQPRGSYEQYFGPGTRLTVT.

The V gene is TRBV6-4, the J gene TRBJ2-1; TRBD2 matches at 7 bases. The CDR3 runs to 15 residues. Trimming removed 5 bases from V and 9 bases from J; junction bases left unmatched: 13. The germline V gene has CDR1 MRHNA and CDR2 SNTAGT. The CDR3 loop is CASSPGTMSLSEQFF. CDR3 sequence (DNA): TGTGCCAGCAGTCCCGGGACTATGAGTTTGAGTGAGCAGTTCTTC.

This clonotype appeared a few times. This chain uses TRBV11-2 with TRBJ2-4; 7 nucleotides match TRBD1. Germline assignment: CDR1 SGHAT and CDR2 FQNNGV. Germline trimming cut 5 bases from V and 3 bases from J; bases unmatched to any gene: 7. The CDR3 has 15 amino acids. The chain's CDR3 is CASSLLDRDKNIQYF. In DNA form, the CDR3 reads TGTGCCAGCAGCCTACTAGACAGGGACAAAAACATTCAGTACTTC.

This clonotype came up many times. The V and J genes are TRBV2 and TRBJ2-7, with 10 bases identical to TRBD1. This CDR3 is built from 13 residues. Unmatched junction bases numbered 2, after V lost 3 bases and J lost 6 bases. Germline V gene sequence: CDR1 SNHLY, CDR2 FYNNEI. CDR3 region: CASSETGGGEQYF. The CDR3 nucleotides are TGTGCCAGCAGTGAGACAGGGGGCGGCGAGCAGTACTTC.

V gene TRBV7-2 combines with J gene TRBJ2-3; 7 nucleotides agree with TRBD2. Germline V gives CDR1 SGHTA, CDR2 FQGNSA. This CDR3 is 12 amino acids long. With 5 bases clipped from V and 4 bases from J, the junction kept 0 bases outside the gene matches. CDR3 sequence reads: CASSGLADTQYF. Here the CDR3 DNA reads TGTGCCAGCAGCGGACTAGCAGATACGCAGTATTTT. The full variable domain, in which reference TRBV7-2 and TRBJ2-3 provide the parts outside the CDR3, is GAGVSQSPSNKVTEKGKDVELRCDPISGHTALYWYRQSLGQGLEFLIYFQGNSAPDKSGLPSDRFSAERTGGSVSTLTIQRTQQEDSAVYLCASSGLADTQYFGPGTRLTVL.

J is TRBJ1-2 and V is TRBV6-2 or TRBV6-3, with 10 bases that match TRBD1. This CDR3 is 16 amino acids long. Germline V gene lookup returns CDR1 MNHEY and CDR2 SVGEGT. With 7 bases clipped from V and 1 base from J, the junction kept 9 bases outside the gene matches. The CDR3 bases are TGTGCCAGCACTCCGACAGGGGGCGCGGATAACTATGGCTACACCTTC. Residues: CASTPTGGADNYGYTF.

The J gene is TRBJ1-1, the V gene TRBV6-1, with 11 positions matching TRBD1. The CDR3 runs to 17 residues. V was clipped by 4 bases and J by 0 bases; unmatched bases: 7. Germline V gene data show CDR1 as MNHNS and CDR2 as SASEGT. Written as DNA, the CDR3 is TGTGCCAGCAGTGGGGGACAGGGGGTGCGGATGAACACTGAAGCTTTCTTT. Its protein is CASSGGQGVRMNTEAFF.

This clonotype came up many times. This rearrangement joins TRBV6-5 to TRBJ1-6; D is unclear. V lost 0 bases, J lost 0 bases, and 12 bases lay in between. CDR1 is MNHEY, CDR2 SVGAGI, per germline. The CDR3 has 18 amino acids. Written as DNA, the CDR3 is TGTGCCAGCAGTTACTCCGGCCTGGGGAGCTCCTATAATTCACCCCTCCACTTT. Translation: CASSYSGLGSSYNSPLHF.

At least ten counts were recorded for this clonotype. The chain recombines TRBV4-1 with TRBJ2-5, with a possible D match to TRBD1 (5 bases). Trimming removed 0 bases from V and 1 base from J, with 9 bases in between. In germline, CDR1 is MGHRA, CDR2 YSYEKL. CDR3 length equals 15 residues. In DNA, the CDR3 is TGCGCCAGCAGCCAAGATTTGACAGTCCAAGAGACCCAGTACTTC. Protein sequence: CASSQDLTVQETQYF.

The rearrangement joins TRBV15 to TRBJ1-1; D is ambiguous. Germline lookup yields CDR1 LNHNV and CDR2 YYDKDF (reference sequence). CDR3 size: 14 residues. V was trimmed by 0 bases and J by 1 base, leaving 6 bases between them. The CDR3 region is CATSRDMKNTEAFF. The CDR3 nucleotides are TGTGCCACCAGCAGAGATATGAAGAACACTGAAGCTTTCTTT.

The chain combines TRBV9 with TRBJ1-6, with D unclear. The germline V gene has CDR1 SGDLS and CDR2 YYNGEE. Trimming left V 2 bases short and J 5 bases short, with 5 bases between. The CDR3 sequence is 13 residues long. CDR3 sequence reads: CASSVRDNSPLHF. The CDR3 coding sequence is TGTGCCAGCAGCGTTAGGGATAATTCACCCCTCCACTTT.

The chain has TRBV7-8 and TRBJ2-1; D possibly corresponds to TRBD2 (5 bases). This CDR3 contains 15 residues. V shed 1 base and J shed 5 bases, with 12 bases lying between them. Looked up from germline, CDR1 is SGHVS and CDR2 is FQNEAQ. The CDR3 DNA sequence: TGTGCCAGCAGCTTAGGAGTAGCGCCGAACAATGAGCAGTTCTTC. It translates to CASSLGVAPNNEQFF.

The table lists this clonotype with a count of one. A much larger clone lies one base from this, so it may be a read error. The chain uses TRBV11-2 and TRBJ2-7; tentative D call: TRBD1 (6 bases). Trimming took off 3 bases at V and 6 bases at J, with 12 bases between the two ends. CDR1 is SGHAT, CDR2 FQNNGV, per germline. The CDR3 extends over 13 amino acids. DNA of the CDR3: TGTGCCAGCAGCTTCGGGACAAACTTCGAGCAGTACTTC. Translated: CASSFGTNFEQYF.

V usage is TRBV7-2 and J usage is TRBJ2-3; 8 positions match TRBD1. CDR3 size: 16 residues. Germline V gene lookup returns CDR1 SGHTA and CDR2 FQGNSA. V lost 5 bases to trimming and J lost 1 base; unmatched junction nucleotides: 8. CDR3: CASSVTRGRGTDTQYF. DNA for the CDR3: TGTGCCAGCAGCGTTACCAGGGGGCGCGGCACAGATACGCAGTATTTT.

The chain couples TRBV7-9 to TRBJ2-7; unclear D gene. The ends were cut back, 5 bases at V and 3 bases at J, with 11 bases in the middle. CDR1 SEHNR and CDR2 FQNEAQ come from the germline V gene (reference sequence). The length of the CDR3 is 13 residues. CDR3 protein: CASSARTGYEQYF. CDR3 bases: TGTGCCAGCAGCGCCCGGACGGGCTACGAGCAGTACTTC. The full variable domain, in which reference TRBV7-9 and TRBJ2-7 provide the parts outside the CDR3, is DTGVSQNPRHKITKRGQNVTFRCDPISEHNRLYWYRQTLGQGPEFLTYFQNEAQLEKSRLLSDRFSAERPKGSFSTLEIQRTEQGDSAMYLCASSARTGYEQYFGPGTRLTVT.

This clonotype was counted at least ten times. Lacking the conserved final phenylalanine or tryptophan, this CDR3 likely reflects a read error. No DNA is shown, since the ends of the CDR3 on it are uncertain; the CDR3 is the one TCRdb lists. The chain combines TRBV20-1 with TRBJ1-1; the D segment call TRBD1 is taken from the table without a DNA check. The length of the CDR3 is 12 amino acids, counting both ends. Germline V CDR1 and CDR2: DFQATT, SNEGSKA (reference sequence). The CDR3 region is CSARAYDRGPRN.

In its sample, this clonotype was seen a few times. The chain recombines TRBV21-1 with TRBJ2-1; TRBD2, the table's D call, lacks a check against the DNA. TRBV21-1 is a documented pseudogene. The CDR3 runs to 16 residues. The CDR3 protein is CASSKVRDYPNNEQFF. CDR3 in DNA: TGTGCCAGCAGCAAAGTACGGGACTATCCAAACAATGAGCAGTTCTTC.

V is TRBV6-1 and J is TRBJ1-2; D is ambiguous. This CDR3 contains 18 residues. The germline V gene encodes CDR1 MNHNS and CDR2 SASEGT. Between the trimmed V and J ends, which lost 6 bases and 3 bases, there was a span of 26 bases. CDR3 in DNA: TGTGCCAGCAGCAAATTCTCAACTACTAACCGGGTAGACTATGGCTACACCTTC. Its translation: CASSKFSTTNRVDYGYTF.